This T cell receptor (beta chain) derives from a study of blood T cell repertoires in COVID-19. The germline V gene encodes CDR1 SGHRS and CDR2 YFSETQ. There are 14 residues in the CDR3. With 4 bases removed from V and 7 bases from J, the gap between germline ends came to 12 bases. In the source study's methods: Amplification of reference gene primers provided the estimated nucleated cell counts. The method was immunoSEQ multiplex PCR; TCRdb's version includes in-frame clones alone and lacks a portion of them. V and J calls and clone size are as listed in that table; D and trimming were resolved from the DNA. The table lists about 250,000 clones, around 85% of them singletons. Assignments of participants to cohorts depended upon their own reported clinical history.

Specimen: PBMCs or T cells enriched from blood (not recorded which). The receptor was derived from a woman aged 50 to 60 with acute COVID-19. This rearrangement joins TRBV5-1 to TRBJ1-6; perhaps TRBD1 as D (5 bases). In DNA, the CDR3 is TGCGCCAGCAGCCCTATGGGGGGGAATTCACCCCTCCACTTT. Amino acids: CASSPMGGNSPLHF.